The T cell receptor beta chain under discussion was sequenced for a study of shared clonotypes between healthy human individuals. Study-level points and caveats: Of the naive CD4 clonotypes, about 5% were shared across several donors.

Method: immunoSEQ multiplex PCR; TCRdb's copy keeps in-frame clones and lacks some. The data hold 760,000 or so clones, with 90% to 97% observed a single time. As to this clone: What it binds is not known.

Trimming left V 5 bases short and J 2 bases short, with 11 bases between. The CDR3 runs to 14 residues. CDR1 is LNHDA, CDR2 SQIVND, per germline (reference sequence). Naive-designated CD8 cells lacked CD45RO, were positively enriched for CCR7, and omitted terminally differentiated effector memory CD45RA+ cells. The rearrangement links TRBV19 to TRBJ2-3; D remains ambiguous. The source material was naive CD8+ T cells sorted from blood. The sequence was obtained from a man aged 25-45 years in good health. The CDR3 bases are TGTGCCAGTAGTTCACAGATAGCCACAGATACGCAGTATTTT. Translation gives CASSSQIATDTQYF.